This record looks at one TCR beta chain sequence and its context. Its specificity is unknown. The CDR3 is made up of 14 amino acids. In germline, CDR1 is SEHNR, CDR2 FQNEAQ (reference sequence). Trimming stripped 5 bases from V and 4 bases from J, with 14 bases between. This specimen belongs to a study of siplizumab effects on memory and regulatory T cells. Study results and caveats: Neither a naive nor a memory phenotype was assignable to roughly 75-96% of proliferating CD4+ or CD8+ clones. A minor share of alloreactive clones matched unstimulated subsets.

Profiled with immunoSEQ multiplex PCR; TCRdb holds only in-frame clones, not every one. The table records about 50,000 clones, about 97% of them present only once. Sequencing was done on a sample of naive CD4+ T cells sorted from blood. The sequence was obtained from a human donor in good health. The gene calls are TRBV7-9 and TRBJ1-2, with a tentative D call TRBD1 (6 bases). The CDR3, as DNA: TGTGCCAGCAGCCCCGACAGGCTTGCCTATGGCTACACCTTC. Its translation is CASSPDRLAYGYTF.